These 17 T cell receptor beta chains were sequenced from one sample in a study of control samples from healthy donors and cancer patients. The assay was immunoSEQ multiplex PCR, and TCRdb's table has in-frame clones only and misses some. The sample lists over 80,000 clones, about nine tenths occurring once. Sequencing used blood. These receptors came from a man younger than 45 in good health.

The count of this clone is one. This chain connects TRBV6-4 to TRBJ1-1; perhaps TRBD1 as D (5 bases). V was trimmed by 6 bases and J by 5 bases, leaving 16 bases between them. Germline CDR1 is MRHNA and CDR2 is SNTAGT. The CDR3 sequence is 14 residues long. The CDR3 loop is CASRVGVEGTEAFF. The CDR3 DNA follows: TGTGCCAGCAGGGTGGGGGTAGAGGGGACTGAAGCTTTCTTT.

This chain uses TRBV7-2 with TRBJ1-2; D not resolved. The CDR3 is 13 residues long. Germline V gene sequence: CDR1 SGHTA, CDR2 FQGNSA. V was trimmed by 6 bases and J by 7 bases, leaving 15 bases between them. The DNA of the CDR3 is TGTGCCAGCAGTACGGACCGCTCGGCTGGCTACACCTTC. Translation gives CASSTDRSAGYTF.

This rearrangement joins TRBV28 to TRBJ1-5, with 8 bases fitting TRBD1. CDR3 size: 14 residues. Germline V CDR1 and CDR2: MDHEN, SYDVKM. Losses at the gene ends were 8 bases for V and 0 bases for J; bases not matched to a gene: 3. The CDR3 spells CASRTGNSNQPQHF. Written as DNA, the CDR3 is TGTGCCAGCCGGACAGGGAATAGCAATCAGCCCCAGCATTTT.

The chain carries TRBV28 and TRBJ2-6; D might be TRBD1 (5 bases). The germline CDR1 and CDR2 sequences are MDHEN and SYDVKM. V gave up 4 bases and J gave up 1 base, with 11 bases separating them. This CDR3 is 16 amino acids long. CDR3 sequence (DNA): TGTGCCAGCAGTTCACAGGTGATGTCTGGGGCCAACGTCCTGACTTTC. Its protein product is CASSSQVMSGANVLTF.

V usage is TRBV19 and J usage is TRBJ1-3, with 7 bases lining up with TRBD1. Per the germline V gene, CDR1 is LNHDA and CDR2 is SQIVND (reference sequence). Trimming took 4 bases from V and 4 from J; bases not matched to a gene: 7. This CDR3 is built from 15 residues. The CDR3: CASSTGQLRGNTIYF. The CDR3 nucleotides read TGTGCCAGTAGTACGGGACAGCTTCGAGGAAACACCATATATTTT.

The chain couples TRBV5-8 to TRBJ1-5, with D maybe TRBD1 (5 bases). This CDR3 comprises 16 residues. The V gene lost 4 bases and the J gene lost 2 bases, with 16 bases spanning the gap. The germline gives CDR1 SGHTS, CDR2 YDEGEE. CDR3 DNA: TGTGCCAGCAGCCACTATGACAGTTCGCGCAATCAGCCCCAGCATTTT. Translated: CASSHYDSSRNQPQHF.

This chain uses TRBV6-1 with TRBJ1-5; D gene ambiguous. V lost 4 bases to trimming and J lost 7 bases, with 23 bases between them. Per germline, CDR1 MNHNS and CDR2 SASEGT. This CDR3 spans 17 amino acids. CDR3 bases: TGTGCCAGCAGTGCGCGGGCGGATTTGCCCGGCCGGCAGCCCCAGCATTTT. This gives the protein CASSARADLPGRQPQHF.

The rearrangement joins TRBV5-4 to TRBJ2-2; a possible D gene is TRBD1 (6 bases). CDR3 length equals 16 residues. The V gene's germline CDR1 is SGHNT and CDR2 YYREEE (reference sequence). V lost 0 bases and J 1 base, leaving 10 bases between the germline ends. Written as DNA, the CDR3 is TGTGCCAGCAGCTTGGAGGGGGTCTTGAACACCGGGGAGCTGTTTTTT. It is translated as CASSLEGVLNTGELFF.

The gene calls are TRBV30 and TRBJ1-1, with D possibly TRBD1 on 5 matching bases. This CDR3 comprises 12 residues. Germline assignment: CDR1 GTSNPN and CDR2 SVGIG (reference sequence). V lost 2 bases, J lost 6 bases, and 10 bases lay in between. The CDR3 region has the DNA TGTGCCTGGAGTTCCTCGACAGCTGAAGCTTTCTTT. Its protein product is CAWSSSTAEAFF. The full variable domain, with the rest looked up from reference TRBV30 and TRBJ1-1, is SQTIHQWPATLVQPVGSPLSLECTVEGTSNPNLYWYRQAAGRGLQLLFYSVGIGQISSEVPQNLSASRPQDRQFILSSKKLLLSDSGFYLCAWSSSTAEAFFGQGTRLTVV.

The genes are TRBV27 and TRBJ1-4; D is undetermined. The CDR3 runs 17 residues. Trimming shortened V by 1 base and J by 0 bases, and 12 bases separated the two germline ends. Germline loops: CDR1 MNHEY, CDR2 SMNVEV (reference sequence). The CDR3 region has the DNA TGTGCCAGCAGTTTATACCCAAGGGCGGCAACTAATGAAAAACTGTTTTTT. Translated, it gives CASSLYPRAATNEKLFF.

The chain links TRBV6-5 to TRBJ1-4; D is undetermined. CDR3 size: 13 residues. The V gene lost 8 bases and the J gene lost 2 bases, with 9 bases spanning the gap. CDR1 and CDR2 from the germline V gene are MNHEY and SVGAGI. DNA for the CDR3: TGTGCCAGCTCAAGGGCGACTAATGAAAAACTGTTTTTT. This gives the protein CASSRATNEKLFF.

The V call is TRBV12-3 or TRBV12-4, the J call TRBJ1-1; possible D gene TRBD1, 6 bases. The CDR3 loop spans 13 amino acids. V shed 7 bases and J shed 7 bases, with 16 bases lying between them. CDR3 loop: CASTLAGAGEAFF. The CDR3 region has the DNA TGTGCCAGCACCTTGGCGGGGGCCGGTGAAGCTTTCTTT.

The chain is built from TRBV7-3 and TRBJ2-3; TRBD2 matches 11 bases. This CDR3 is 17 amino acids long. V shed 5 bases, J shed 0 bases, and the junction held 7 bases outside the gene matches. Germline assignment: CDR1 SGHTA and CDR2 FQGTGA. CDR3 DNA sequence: TGTGCCAGCAGCCCTAGGACTAGCGGGTTCAGCACAGATACGCAGTATTTT. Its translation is CASSPRTSGFSTDTQYF.

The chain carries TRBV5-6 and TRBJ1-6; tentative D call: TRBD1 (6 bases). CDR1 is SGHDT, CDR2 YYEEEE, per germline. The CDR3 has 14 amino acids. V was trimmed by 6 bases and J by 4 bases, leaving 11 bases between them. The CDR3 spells CASTRGQYNSPLHF. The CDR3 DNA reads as TGTGCCAGCACCCGAGGACAGTATAATTCACCCCTCCACTTT.

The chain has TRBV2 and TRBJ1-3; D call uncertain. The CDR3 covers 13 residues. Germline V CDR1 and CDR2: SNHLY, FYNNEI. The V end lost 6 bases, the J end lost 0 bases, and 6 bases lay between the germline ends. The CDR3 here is CASRGFSGNTIYF. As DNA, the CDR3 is TGTGCCAGCAGAGGATTCTCTGGAAACACCATATATTTT.

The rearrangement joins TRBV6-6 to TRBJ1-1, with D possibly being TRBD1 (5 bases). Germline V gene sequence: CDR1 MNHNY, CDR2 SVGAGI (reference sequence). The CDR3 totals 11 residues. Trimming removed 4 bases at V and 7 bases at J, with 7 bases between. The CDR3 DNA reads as TGTGCCAGCAGTTGGGGGAATGAAGCTTTCTTT. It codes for CASSWGNEAFF.

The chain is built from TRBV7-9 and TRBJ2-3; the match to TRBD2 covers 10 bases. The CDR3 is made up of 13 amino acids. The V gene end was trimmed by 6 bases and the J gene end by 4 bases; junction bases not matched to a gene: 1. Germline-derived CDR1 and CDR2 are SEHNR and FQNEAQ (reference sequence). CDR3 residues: CASRLAGADTQYF. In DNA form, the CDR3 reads TGTGCCAGCAGGCTAGCGGGGGCAGATACGCAGTATTTT.